Listed below are T cell receptor beta chains from one sample, sequenced in a study of shared clonotypes between healthy human individuals. Measured with immunoSEQ multiplex PCR; TCRdb has only the in-frame clones, and not every one. The repertoire holds 600,000 or so clones, more than 95% seen once, with 0.3% in the top ten. Sequenced material: naive CD8+ T cells sorted from blood. Receptor source: a man aged 30 to 39 in good health. Both conserved end residues are part of each CDR3. D genes are given only for firm matches. Clone size is given for some rows only: seen once, a few or many times, or a class if the clone is expanded.

J gene | D gene | clone size | CDR3 length | V gene | CDR3 protein | CDR3 DNA
TRBJ2-1 | NA | once | 15 | TRBV14 | CASSQDRGGGNEQFF | TGTGCCAGCAGCCAAGATCGTGGAGGGGGCAACGAGCAGTTCTTC
TRBJ2-1 | NA | NA | 12 | TRBV29-1 | CSVRGRQNEQFF | TGCAGCGTGAGAGGGAGACAAAATGAGCAGTTCTTC
TRBJ2-7 | TRBD1 | NA | 15 | TRBV5-1 | CASSNSNTGVHEQYF | TGCGCCAGCAGCAACTCAAATACAGGGGTCCACGAGCAGTACTTC
TRBJ2-1 | NA | NA | 12 | TRBV25-1 | CASSSLGDEQFF | TGTGCCAGCAGTTCCCTAGGCGATGAGCAGTTCTTC
TRBJ2-1 | TRBD2 | NA | 12 | TRBV30 | CAWTSGTYEQFF | TGTGCCTGGACTAGCGGGACCTATGAGCAGTTCTTC
TRBJ2-2 | NA | NA | 13 | TRBV11-2 | CASSLVFQWELFF | TGTGCCAGCAGCTTAGTGTTTCAGTGGGAGCTGTTTTTT
TRBJ1-5 | TRBD1 | NA | 15 | TRBV4-1 | CASSQRQGSNQPQHF | TGCGCCAGCAGCCAGAGACAGGGGAGCAATCAGCCCCAGCATTTT
TRBJ2-1 | TRBD1 | NA | 15 | TRBV4-3 | CASSPGTGEYNEQFF | TGCGCCAGCAGCCCCGGGACAGGGGAGTACAATGAGCAGTTCTTC
TRBJ2-2 | NA | NA | 16 | TRBV7-8 | CASSVRPREGTGELFF | TGTGCCAGCAGCGTCCGACCGCGGGAAGGGACCGGGGAGCTGTTTTTT
TRBJ1-1 | NA | NA | 13 | TRBV5-6 | CASSLASATEAFF | TGTGCCAGCAGCTTGGCATCGGCCACTGAAGCTTTCTTT
TRBJ1-4 | NA | NA | 15 | TRBV5-1 | CASSSGEATNEKLFF | TGCGCCAGCAGCTCTGGCGAAGCAACTAATGAAAAACTGTTTTTT
TRBJ2-1 | TRBD2 | NA | 16 | TRBV28 | CASSLVAGSSYNEQFF | TGTGCCAGCAGTTTAGTAGCGGGGAGCTCCTACAATGAGCAGTTCTTC
TRBJ2-1 | NA | NA | 14 | TRBV27 | CATRPEVSINEQFF | TGTGCCACCCGACCCGAGGTTTCAATCAATGAGCAGTTCTTC
TRBJ1-2 | TRBD1 | NA | 15 | TRBV29-1 | CSVAGQVTFNYGYTF | TGCAGCGTCGCCGGACAGGTTACTTTTAACTATGGCTACACCTTC
TRBJ2-2 | NA | NA | 15 | TRBV19 | CASSILPGNTGELFF | TGTGCCAGTAGTATTCTTCCAGGAAACACCGGGGAGCTGTTTTTT
TRBJ1-1 | TRBD1 | NA | 17 | TRBV10-3 | CAISESWNLHRGTEAFF | TGTGCCATCAGTGAGTCATGGAACCTCCACAGGGGCACTGAAGCTTTCTTT
TRBJ2-7 | TRBD1 | NA | 12 | TRBV7-8 | CASSSQGDEQYF | TGTGCCAGCAGCTCGCAGGGGGACGAGCAGTACTTC
TRBJ2-7 | NA | NA | 12 | TRBV29-1 | CSARDTFYEQYF | TGCAGCGCCCGGGACACCTTCTACGAGCAGTACTTC
TRBJ2-7 | TRBD1 | NA | 14 | TRBV7-9 | CASSFDRADYEQYF | TGTGCCAGCAGCTTCGACAGGGCGGACTACGAGCAGTACTTC
TRBJ1-5 | NA | NA | 12 | TRBV6-6 | CASSRGNQPQHF | TGTGCCAGCAGCCGCGGCAATCAGCCCCAGCATTTT
TRBJ2-2 | TRBD1 | NA | 15 | TRBV27 | CASSSRTGNTGELFF | TGTGCCAGCAGTTCACGGACAGGGAACACCGGGGAGCTGTTTTTT
TRBJ2-3 | NA | NA | 15 | TRBV4-1 | CASSQVLRGTDTQYF | TGCGCCAGCAGCCAAGTTTTGCGGGGCACAGATACGCAGTATTTT
TRBJ1-2 | TRBD1 | NA | 16 | TRBV9 | CASSARTGNPNYGYTF | TGTGCCAGCAGCGCGCGGACAGGGAATCCAAACTATGGCTACACCTTC
TRBJ2-5 | NA | NA | 16 | TRBV15 | CATSRAGPGGEETQYF | TGTGCCACCAGCAGAGCCGGGCCCGGAGGTGAAGAGACCCAGTACTTC
TRBJ1-1 | NA | NA | 12 | TRBV27 | CASSLPGRGAFF | TGTGCCAGCAGTTTACCCGGGCGGGGAGCTTTCTTT
TRBJ1-1 | NA | NA | 13 | TRBV14 | CASSQESNTEAFF | TGTGCCAGCAGCCAGGAAAGTAACACTGAAGCTTTCTTT
TRBJ2-7 | TRBD1 | NA | 14 | TRBV4-1 | CASSPLGTAYEQYF | TGCGCCAGCAGCCCCCTAGGGACAGCCTACGAGCAGTACTTC
TRBJ2-7 | TRBD1 | NA | 16 | TRBV5-8 | CASSSTPGQGSREQYF | TGTGCCAGCAGCTCAACTCCGGGACAGGGCTCGCGCGAGCAGTACTTC
TRBJ2-1 | TRBD2 | NA | 14 | TRBV29-1 | CSVGLAGGPDEQFF | TGCAGCGTGGGGCTAGCGGGAGGGCCCGATGAGCAGTTCTTC